This TCR beta chain is drawn from a study of cytomegalovirus exposure and HLA in healthy donors. All donors participated as healthy donors of bone marrow. 13 Jbeta primers and 60 Vbeta primers were used for the PCR. Here immunoSEQ multiplex PCR was the method, and the copy in TCRdb shows in-frame clones only, minus some. The sample shows 66,000 or so clones, roughly 90% of them seen only once. About this clone: What it binds is not known.

Overall study findings and caveats: In vitro checks showed that a few CMV-associated chains really do target CMV antigens. Sequencing depth across donors, presence/absence analyses assumed, was roughly uniform.

This TCR was recovered from a man under 40 in good health and CMV-seropositive. Sequenced sample: PBMCs.

CDR3 region: CASSLATSGSGYEQFF. For the CDR3, the DNA is TGCGCCAGCAGCTTGGCGACTAGCGGGAGTGGCTATGAGCAGTTCTTC. V is TRBV5-1 and J is TRBJ2-1; 12 bases line up with TRBD2. The CDR3 contains 16 residues. V was clipped by 0 bases and J by 8 bases; unmatched bases: 6. Per the germline V gene, CDR1 is SGHRS and CDR2 is YFSETQ.